This entry features one TCR beta chain sequence. Its antigen is as yet unknown. The data belong to a study of cytomegalovirus exposure and HLA in healthy donors. Study-wide results and caveats: HLA restriction was apparent for most CMV-associated TCR beta chains in a later analysis. Presence/absence analyses supposed approximately even sequencing depth among donors.

In the PCR, 60 Vbeta and 13 Jbeta primers were used. Authors' analysis steps: The authors later counted some 76 million unique TCR beta chains, roughly 10 million of them shared. Generated by immunoSEQ multiplex PCR, the TCRdb table keeps only in-frame clones and is missing some. V and J calls and clone size are as listed in that table; D and trimming were resolved from the DNA. Its listing shows some 72,000 clones. Germline V gene lookup returns CDR1 SGHNT and CDR2 YENEEA. The CDR3 runs to 13 residues. Between the trimmed V and J ends, which lost 0 bases and 12 bases, there was a span of 12 bases. This clonotype was obtained from a man aged 25 to 40 in good health and CMV-seronegative. Sequencing was performed on PBMCs. The chain uses TRBV11-3 and TRBJ2-1; no firm D call. The CDR3 DNA follows: TGTGCCAGCAGCTTAGACCGTCCGAGTGGGCAGTTCTTC. Translating gives CASSLDRPSGQFF.